This record looks at one TCR beta chain sequence and its context. The antigen is not known. Germline is not matched at one junction end, which may reflect a read error. This entry comes from a study of breast tumors, draining lymph nodes, adjacent tissues. General study findings and limits: Tumor TCR diversity was below lymph nodes but above nontumor tissue. That most tumor T cells come from lymph nodes remained unproven. Findings are consistent with lymph node origin and intratumoral expansion of most tumor T cells. Compared with basal-like, luminal-like tumors shared significantly more repertoire with nontumor tissue.

MiXCR, run by TCRdb on the multiplex PCR reads, gives a single entry per CDR3 protein. The table includes around 13,000 distinct CDR3 sequences, roughly 70% detected once. This clonotype was sampled from a female donor with breast cancer. Some clones in this sample may be carry-over from other donors' samples. The sequenced sample consisted of tumor-adjacent breast tissue.

CDR3 region: CASSWDKYEQYF. CDR3 sequence (DNA): TGTGCCAGCAGCTGGGACAAATACGAGCAGTACTTC. The gene calls are TRBV5-1 and TRBJ2-7; D perhaps matches TRBD1 (6 bases). CDR1 and CDR2 from the germline V gene are SGHRS and YFSETQ. This CDR3 has 12 residues.